Given below is one TCR beta chain in context. Germline assignment: CDR1 SQVTM and CDR2 ANQGSEA. Trimming took off 8 bases at V and 0 bases at J, with 16 bases between the two ends. The CDR3 is made up of 14 amino acids. Exclusion applied to patients with other autoimmune diseases, uncontrolled infections, pregnancy or lactation. These data belong to a study of Graves' ophthalmopathy and Graves' hyperthyroidism. Overall study: Ophthalmopathy absent within 18 months of follow-up marked hyperthyroidism as stable.

TCR beta CDR3 amplification used RNA transcripts. The authors performed first-round RT-PCR with HTBI primers and then a second-round multiplex PCR. TCRdb reanalysed the multiplex PCR reads using MiXCR and keeps one entry per CDR3 protein. In the table there are approximately 540,000 distinct CDR3 sequences, under 45% of which are singletons. The sequencing input was peripheral blood or thyroid tissue (not recorded which). The receptor was isolated from an adult man with Graves' hyperthyroidism. The chain links TRBV29-1 to TRBJ1-2; the D is unclear. The CDR3 bases are TGCAGCAGTTACGGCAGCCAAGCTAACTATGGCTACACCTTC. The encoded protein is CSSYGSQANYGYTF.